These 15 T cell receptor beta chains came from one sample sequenced in a study of blood T cells in healthy people across ages. The authors ran a second PCR of about 6 to 11 cycles using a sample-barcoded 5' primer and a J-beta primer mix. TCRdb re-analysed the 5' RACE reads in MiXCR, keeping a single row per CDR3 protein. Of 850,000 to 1,000,000 distinct CDR3 sequences detected, roughly 52% appear once; the ten largest clones hold about an eighth. The material sequenced was blood. Receptors were obtained from a man in his thirties or forties in good health.

The rearrangement links TRBV7-3 to TRBJ2-7, with D maybe TRBD1 (5 bases). Trimming shortened V by 2 bases and J by 2 bases, and 7 bases separated the two germline ends. Germline V gene lookup returns CDR1 SGHTA and CDR2 FQGTGA. This CDR3 is built from 13 residues. CDR3 protein: CASSLPDTYEQYF. The CDR3 DNA sequence: TGTGCCAGCAGCTTACCGGACACCTACGAGCAGTACTTC.

J is TRBJ2-4 and V is TRBV6-1; D not resolved. The CDR3 runs to 18 residues. Per the germline V gene, CDR1 is MNHNS and CDR2 is SASEGT. Trimming removed 7 bases from V and 0 bases from J, with 22 bases in between. The CDR3 spells CASTNGRSGFLAKNIQYF. As DNA, the CDR3 is TGTGCCAGCACCAACGGTAGATCCGGATTCCTAGCCAAAAACATTCAGTACTTC.

The chain joins TRBV6-1 to TRBJ2-3; D might be TRBD1 (6 bases). The CDR3 runs to 15 residues. CDR1 and CDR2 from the germline V gene are MNHNS and SASEGT. V was cut by 3 bases and J by 1 base, with 11 bases left in between. This chain's CDR3 is CASSETGIGTDTQYF. The CDR3 nucleotides read TGTGCCAGCAGTGAGACAGGAATTGGCACAGATACGCAGTATTTT.

The chain couples TRBV5-6 to TRBJ1-2; possibly TRBD1 for D (5 bases). Germline CDR1 and CDR2: SGHDT and YYEEEE. The V end was cut by 4 bases, the J end by 4 bases, with 14 bases between. This CDR3 is 14 amino acids long. The CDR3 loop is CASSMEGFGYGYTF. Here the CDR3 DNA reads TGTGCCAGCAGCATGGAGGGGTTCGGCTATGGCTACACCTTC.

This clonotype appeared many times. The chain is built from TRBV6-4 and TRBJ2-1; 15 positions agree with TRBD2. V gave up 6 bases and J gave up 6 bases; unmatched junction bases: 6. Germline assignment: CDR1 MRHNA and CDR2 SNTAGT. The CDR3 consists of 16 residues. CDR3 nucleotide sequence: TGTGCCAGCAGCCGGACTAGCGGGGGGGCCCCCAATGAGCAGTTCTTC. As protein: CASSRTSGGAPNEQFF.

V usage is TRBV7-9 and J usage is TRBJ1-2; the D gene is possibly TRBD1 (5 bases). Trimming shortened V by 1 base and J by 7 bases, and 10 bases separated the two germline ends. Germline V gene data show CDR1 as SEHNR and CDR2 as FQNEAQ (reference sequence). This CDR3 is built from 13 residues. The CDR3 protein is CASSLEGSTGYTF. In nucleotides, the CDR3 is TGTGCCAGCAGCTTAGAGGGGTCGACTGGCTACACCTTC.

This clonotype showed up just a few times. V gene TRBV20-1 combines with J gene TRBJ1-6, with 7 bases that match TRBD1. CDR1 and CDR2 (germline): DFQATT, SNEGSKA (reference sequence). The V and J ends lost 2 bases and 5 bases, in that order; junction bases with no gene match: 3. CDR3 size: 14 residues. CDR3: CSARPTGNNSPLHF. CDR3 DNA sequence: TGCAGTGCTAGACCGACAGGGAATAATTCACCCCTCCACTTT.

The V and J genes are TRBV3-1 and TRBJ2-5, with TRBD2 matching 9 bases. This CDR3 is built from 16 residues. Germline V gene sequence: CDR1 LGHDT, CDR2 YNNKEL (reference sequence). Trimming cost V 6 bases and J 2 bases; bases outside gene matches: 10. Written as DNA, the CDR3 is TGTGCCAGCAGACCTGGGACTAGCCAGAGTCAAGAGACCCAGTACTTC. Protein product: CASRPGTSQSQETQYF.

The gene calls are TRBV5-1 and TRBJ1-1; possibly TRBD1 for D (6 bases). Trimming shortened V by 1 base and J by 1 base, and 8 bases separated the two germline ends. The germline gives CDR1 SGHRS, CDR2 YFSETQ. The CDR3 is 14 residues long. CDR3 sequence reads: CASSLPDRNTEAFF. CDR3 nucleotides: TGCGCCAGCAGCTTGCCGGACAGGAACACTGAAGCTTTCTTT.

The chain employs TRBV9 and TRBJ2-7; 8 nucleotides agree with TRBD2. Trimming at V came to 0 bases and at J to 5 bases, leaving 10 bases not matched to a gene. CDR3 size: 16 residues. Per germline, CDR1 SGDLS and CDR2 YYNGEE. The CDR3 protein is CASSVGARAGENEQYF. The CDR3 DNA is TGTGCCAGCAGCGTAGGGGCTCGAGCGGGGGAAAACGAGCAGTACTTC.

V is TRBV7-3 and J is TRBJ2-3; D ambiguous. CDR3 length equals 17 residues. The ends were cut back, 2 bases at V and 1 base at J, with 16 bases in the middle. Germline V gives CDR1 SGHTA, CDR2 FQGTGA. The CDR3 DNA follows: TGTGCCAGCAGCTTATCGATCCAGTATCGTGGCACAGATACGCAGTATTTT. Protein: CASSLSIQYRGTDTQYF. Combining the CDR3 with reference TRBV7-3 and TRBJ2-3 gives the whole variable domain GAGVSQTPSNKVTEKGKYVELRCDPISGHTALYWYRQSLGQGPEFLIYFQGTGAADDSGLPNDRFFAVRPEGSVSTLKIQRTERGDSAVYLCASSLSIQYRGTDTQYFGPGTRLTVL.

This chain uses TRBV28 with TRBJ2-1, with a tentative D call TRBD1 (6 bases). Gene TRBJ2-7 matches the end of the DNA better, so the J call may be wrong. The CDR3 length is 17 residues. The germline gives CDR1 MDHEN, CDR2 SYDVKM. CDR3 bases: TGTGCCAGCAGTTCGCTCAAGGGGGAGAGCTCCTACAATGAGCAGTACTTC. Protein sequence: CASSSLKGESSYNEQYF.

The gene calls are TRBV5-6 and TRBJ2-2; D not resolved. CDR3 length equals 16 residues. V was trimmed by 2 bases and J by 4 bases, leaving 15 bases between them. The germline gives CDR1 SGHDT, CDR2 YYEEEE. DNA of the CDR3: TGTGCCAGCAGCTTAATATCGGGTCAGCCCACCGGGGAGCTGTTTTTT. It translates to CASSLISGQPTGELFF.

Comments on this clonotype: The junction departs from the called germline gene at one end, perhaps through a read error. The chain links TRBV7-7 to TRBJ2-7; 9 positions agree with TRBD1. Germline assignment: CDR1 SSHAT and CDR2 FNYEAQ (reference sequence). The CDR3 length is 15 residues. CDR3 residues: CASSYLGTGRHEQYF. In DNA, the CDR3 is TGTGCTAGCAGCTATTTAGGGACAGGGCGGCACGAGCAGTACTTC.

Only one count was recorded for this clonotype. This chain uses TRBV20-1 with TRBJ2-7; 11 nucleotides agree with TRBD2. The junction had 6 bases not matched to a gene; V was cut back by 2 bases and J by 3 bases. Germline CDR1 is DFQATT and CDR2 is SNEGSKA (reference sequence). CDR3 length equals 15 residues. The CDR3 DNA sequence: TGCAGTGCTAGACTAGCGGGGGGTCTCTTCTACGAGCAGTACTTC. Its protein product is CSARLAGGLFYEQYF.